This T cell receptor beta chain was sequenced during a study of T-cell reconstitution after alpha-beta-depleted transplantation in children. Regarding the study as a whole: One year after transplant, T-cell counts and diversity came mostly from newly produced T cells. For some patients, TCRbeta diversity was high at day 60 because of recipient T cells and thymic progenitors that survived. Expanded graft clones, several hundred of them, were reportedly the source of alpha-beta T cells about two months after transplant.

Per germline, CDR1 SNHLY and CDR2 FYNNEI. Trimming cost V 8 bases and J 7 bases, with 14 bases left between them. The CDR3 totals 12 residues. It was with unique molecular identifiers that the TCRbeta library was prepared. TCRdb analysed the PCR reads with MiXCR anew, one entry per CDR3 protein. In the table there are 600,000 to 700,000 distinct CDR3 sequences, around 13% of which are singletons. There are a few counts of this clonotype. The target antigen is unknown. This TCR was recovered from a girl aged 2-10 years with congenital amegakaryocytic thrombocytopenia, due to receive a stem cell transplant. Sequencing used PBMCs, obtained before TCRalphabeta/CD19-depleted stem cell transplant. This rearrangement joins TRBV2 to TRBJ1-2; tentative D call: TRBD1 (5 bases). The CDR3 nucleotides read TGTGCCAGCGGCCCCTGGGGGAGTGGCTACACCTTC. It codes for CASGPWGSGYTF.